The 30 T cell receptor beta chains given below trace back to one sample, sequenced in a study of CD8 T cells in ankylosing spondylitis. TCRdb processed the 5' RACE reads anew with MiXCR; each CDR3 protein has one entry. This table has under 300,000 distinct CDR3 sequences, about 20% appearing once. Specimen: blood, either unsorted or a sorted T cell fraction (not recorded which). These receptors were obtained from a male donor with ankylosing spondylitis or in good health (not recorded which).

CDR3 protein: CASSRGTSSETQYF. CDR3 nucleotides: TGTGCCAGCAGCCGAGGGACTAGCAGCGAGACCCAGTACTTC. V and J are TRBV4-2 and TRBJ2-5; 9 bases fit TRBD2. J lost 5 bases, V lost 4 bases, and 5 bases had no gene match. The length of the CDR3 is 14 residues. CDR1 LGHNA and CDR2 YNFKEQ come from the germline V gene.

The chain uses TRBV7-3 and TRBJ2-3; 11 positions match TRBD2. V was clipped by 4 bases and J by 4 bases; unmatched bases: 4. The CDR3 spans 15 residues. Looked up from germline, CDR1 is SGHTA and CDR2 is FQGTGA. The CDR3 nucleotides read TGTGCCAGCAGCTCACTAGCGGGAGTAGCAGATACGCAGTATTTT. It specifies CASSSLAGVADTQYF.

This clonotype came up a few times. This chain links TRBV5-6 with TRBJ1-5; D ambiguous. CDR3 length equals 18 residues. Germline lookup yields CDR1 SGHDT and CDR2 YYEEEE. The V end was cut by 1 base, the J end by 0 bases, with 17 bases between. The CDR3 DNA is TGTGCCAGCAGCTTGTCCGTGAGCGGAAAGTATAGCAATCAGCCCCAGCATTTT. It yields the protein CASSLSVSGKYSNQPQHF.

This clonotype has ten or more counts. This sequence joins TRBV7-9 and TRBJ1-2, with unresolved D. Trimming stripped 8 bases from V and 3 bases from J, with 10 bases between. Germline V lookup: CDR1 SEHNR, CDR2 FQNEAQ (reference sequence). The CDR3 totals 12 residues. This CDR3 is CASRRAYYGYTF. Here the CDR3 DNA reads TGTGCCAGCCGGCGCGCCTACTATGGCTACACCTTC.

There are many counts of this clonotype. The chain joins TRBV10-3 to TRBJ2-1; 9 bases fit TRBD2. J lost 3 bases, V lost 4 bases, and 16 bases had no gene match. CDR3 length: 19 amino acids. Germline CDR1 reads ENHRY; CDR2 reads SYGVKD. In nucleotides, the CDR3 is TGTGCCATCAGTGTCGATGGGACTAGCCTAAGAACGGACTACAATGAGCAGTTCTTC. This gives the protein CAISVDGTSLRTDYNEQFF.

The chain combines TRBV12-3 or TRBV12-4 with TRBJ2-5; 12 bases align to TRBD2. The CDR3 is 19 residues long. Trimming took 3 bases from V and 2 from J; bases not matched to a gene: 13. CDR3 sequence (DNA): TGTGCCAGCAGTTTTCTCGCTAGCGGGAGGGCGGGTCTTCAAGAGACCCAGTACTTC. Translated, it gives CASSFLASGRAGLQETQYF.

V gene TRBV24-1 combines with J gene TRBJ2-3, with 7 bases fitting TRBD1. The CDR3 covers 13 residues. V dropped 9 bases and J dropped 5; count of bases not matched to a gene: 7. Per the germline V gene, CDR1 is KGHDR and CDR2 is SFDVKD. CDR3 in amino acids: CATRQGGGDTQYF. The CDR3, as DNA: TGTGCCACCCGACAGGGCGGAGGAGATACGCAGTATTTT.

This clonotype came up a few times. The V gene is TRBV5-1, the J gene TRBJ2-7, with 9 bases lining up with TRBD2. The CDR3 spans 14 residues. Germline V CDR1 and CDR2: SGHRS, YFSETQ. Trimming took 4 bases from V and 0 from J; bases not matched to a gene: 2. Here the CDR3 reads CASSVTSGSYEQYF. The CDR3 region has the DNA TGCGCCAGCAGCGTGACTAGCGGCTCCTACGAGCAGTACTTC.

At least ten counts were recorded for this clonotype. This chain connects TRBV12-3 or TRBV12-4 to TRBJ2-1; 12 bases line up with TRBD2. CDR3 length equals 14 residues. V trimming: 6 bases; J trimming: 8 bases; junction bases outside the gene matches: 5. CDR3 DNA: TGTGCCAGCAGCCCCGGACTAGCGGGACATGAGCAGTTCTTC. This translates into CASSPGLAGHEQFF.

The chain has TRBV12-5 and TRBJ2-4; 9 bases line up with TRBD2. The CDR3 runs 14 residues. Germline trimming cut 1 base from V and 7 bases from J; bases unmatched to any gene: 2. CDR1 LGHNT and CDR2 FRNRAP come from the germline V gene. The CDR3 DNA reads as TGTGCTAGTGGTTTGGGACTAGCGGCTAACATTCAGTACTTC. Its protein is CASGLGLAANIQYF.

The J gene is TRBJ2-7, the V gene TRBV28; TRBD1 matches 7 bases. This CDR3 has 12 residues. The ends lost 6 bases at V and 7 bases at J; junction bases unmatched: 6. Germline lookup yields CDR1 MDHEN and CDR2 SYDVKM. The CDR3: CASSPDRREQYF. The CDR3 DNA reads TGTGCCAGCAGCCCGGACAGGAGAGAGCAGTACTTC.

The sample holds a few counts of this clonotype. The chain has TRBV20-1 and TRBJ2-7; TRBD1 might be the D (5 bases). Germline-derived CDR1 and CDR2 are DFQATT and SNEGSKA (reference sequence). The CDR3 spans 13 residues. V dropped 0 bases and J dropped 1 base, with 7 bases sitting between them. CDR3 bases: TGCAGTGCTAGAGATCAGGGTTCCTACGAGCAGTACTTC. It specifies CSARDQGSYEQYF.

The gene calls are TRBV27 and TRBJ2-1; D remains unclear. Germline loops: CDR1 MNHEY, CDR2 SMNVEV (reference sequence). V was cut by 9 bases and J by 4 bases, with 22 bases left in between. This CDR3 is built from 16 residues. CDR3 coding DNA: TGTGCCAGTGCTTTTGGTGGGCTAGTGGATTACAATGAGCAGTTCTTC. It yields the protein CASAFGGLVDYNEQFF.

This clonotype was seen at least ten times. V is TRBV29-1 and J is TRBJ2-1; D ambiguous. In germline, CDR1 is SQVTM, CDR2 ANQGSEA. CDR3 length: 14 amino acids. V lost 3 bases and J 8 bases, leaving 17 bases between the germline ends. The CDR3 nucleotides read TGCAGCGTTGATGTAGCAGGTGTCGTCGATGAGCAGTTCTTC. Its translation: CSVDVAGVVDEQFF.

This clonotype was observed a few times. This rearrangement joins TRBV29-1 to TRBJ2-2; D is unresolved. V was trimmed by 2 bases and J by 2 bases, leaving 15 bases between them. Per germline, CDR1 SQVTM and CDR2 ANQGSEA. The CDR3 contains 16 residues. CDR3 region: CSVEIVSSYNTGELFF. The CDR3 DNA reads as TGCAGCGTTGAAATCGTATCGAGTTATAACACCGGGGAGCTGTTTTTT.

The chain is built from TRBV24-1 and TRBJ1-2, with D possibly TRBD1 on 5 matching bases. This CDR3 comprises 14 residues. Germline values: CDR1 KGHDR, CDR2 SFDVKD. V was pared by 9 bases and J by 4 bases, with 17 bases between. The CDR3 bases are TGTGCCACCCGGGACCTCGAGTGGCCCTATGGCTACACCTTC. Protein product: CATRDLEWPYGYTF.

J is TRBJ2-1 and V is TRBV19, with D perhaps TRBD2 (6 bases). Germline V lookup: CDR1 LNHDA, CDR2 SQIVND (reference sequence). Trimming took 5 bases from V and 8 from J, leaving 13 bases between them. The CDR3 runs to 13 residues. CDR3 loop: CASSATSTDEQFF. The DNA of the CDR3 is TGTGCCAGTAGTGCTACTAGCACCGATGAGCAGTTCTTC. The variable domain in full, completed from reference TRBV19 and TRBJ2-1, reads DGGITQSPKYLFRKEGQNVTLSCEQNLNHDAMYWYRQDPGQGLRLIYYSQIVNDFQKGDIAEGYSVSREKKESFPLTVTSAQKNPTAFYLCASSATSTDEQFFGPGTRLTVL.

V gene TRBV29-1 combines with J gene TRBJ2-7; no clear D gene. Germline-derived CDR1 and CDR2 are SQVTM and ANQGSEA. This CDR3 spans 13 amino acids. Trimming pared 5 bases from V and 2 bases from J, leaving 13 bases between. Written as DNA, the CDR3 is TGCAGCGTTAAAACTTATCTGGCCTACGAGCAGTACTTC. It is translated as CSVKTYLAYEQYF.

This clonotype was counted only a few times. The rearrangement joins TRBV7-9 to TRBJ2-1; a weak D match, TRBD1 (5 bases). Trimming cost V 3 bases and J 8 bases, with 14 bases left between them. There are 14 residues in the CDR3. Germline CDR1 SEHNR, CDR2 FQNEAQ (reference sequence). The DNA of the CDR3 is TGTGCCAGCAGCTTCACAGCCGAAGGGGATGAGCAGTTCTTC. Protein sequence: CASSFTAEGDEQFF.

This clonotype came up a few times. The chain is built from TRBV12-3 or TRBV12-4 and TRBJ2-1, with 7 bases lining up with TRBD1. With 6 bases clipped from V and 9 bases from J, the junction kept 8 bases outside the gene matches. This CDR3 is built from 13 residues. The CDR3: CASSGTDYGEQFF. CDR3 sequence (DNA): TGTGCCAGCAGCGGGACAGACTATGGTGAGCAGTTCTTC.

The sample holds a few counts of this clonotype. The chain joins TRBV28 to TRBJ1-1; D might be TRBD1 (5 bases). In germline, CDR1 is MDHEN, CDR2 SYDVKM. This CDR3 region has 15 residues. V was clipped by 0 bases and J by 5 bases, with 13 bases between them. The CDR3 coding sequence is TGTGCCAGCAGTTTATGGGGTAGAGGGGCGACTGAAGCTTTCTTT. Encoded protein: CASSLWGRGATEAFF.

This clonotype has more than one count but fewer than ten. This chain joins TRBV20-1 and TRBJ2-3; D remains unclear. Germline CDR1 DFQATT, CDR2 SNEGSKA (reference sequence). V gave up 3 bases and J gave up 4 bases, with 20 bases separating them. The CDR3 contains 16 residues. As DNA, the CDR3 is TGCAGTGCTAGGGGCCTCCACCTTCTGGATCCAGATACGCAGTATTTT. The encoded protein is CSARGLHLLDPDTQYF.

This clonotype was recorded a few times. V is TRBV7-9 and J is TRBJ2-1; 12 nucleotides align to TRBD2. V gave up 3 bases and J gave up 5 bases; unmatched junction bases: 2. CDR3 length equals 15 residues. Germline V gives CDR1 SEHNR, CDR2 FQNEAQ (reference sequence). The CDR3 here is CASSFRTSGNNEQFF. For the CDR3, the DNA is TGTGCCAGCAGCTTCCGGACTAGCGGGAACAATGAGCAGTTCTTC.

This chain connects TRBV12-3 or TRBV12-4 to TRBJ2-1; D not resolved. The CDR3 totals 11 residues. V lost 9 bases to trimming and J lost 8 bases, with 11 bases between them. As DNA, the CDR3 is TGTGCCAGTTTAGATTGGGATGAGCAGTTCTTC. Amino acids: CASLDWDEQFF.

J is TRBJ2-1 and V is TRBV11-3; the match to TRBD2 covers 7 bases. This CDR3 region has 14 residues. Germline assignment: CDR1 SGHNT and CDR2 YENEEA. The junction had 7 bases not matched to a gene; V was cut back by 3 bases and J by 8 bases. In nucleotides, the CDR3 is TGTGCCAGCAGCTTGTCCCGGGCGGGAGATGAGCAGTTCTTC. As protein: CASSLSRAGDEQFF.

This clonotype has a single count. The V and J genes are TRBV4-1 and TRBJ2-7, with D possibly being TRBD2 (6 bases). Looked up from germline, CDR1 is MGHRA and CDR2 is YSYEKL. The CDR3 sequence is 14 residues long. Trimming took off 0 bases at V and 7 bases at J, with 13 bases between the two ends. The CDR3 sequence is CASSQDFGSWEQYF. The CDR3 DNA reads TGCGCCAGCAGCCAAGACTTCGGGAGCTGGGAGCAGTACTTC.

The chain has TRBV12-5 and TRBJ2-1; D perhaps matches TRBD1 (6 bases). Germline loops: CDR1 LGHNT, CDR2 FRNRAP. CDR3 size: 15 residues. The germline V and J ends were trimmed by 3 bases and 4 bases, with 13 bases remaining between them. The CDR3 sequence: CASGFNREVYNEQFF. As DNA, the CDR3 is TGTGCTAGTGGTTTTAACAGGGAAGTATACAATGAGCAGTTCTTC.

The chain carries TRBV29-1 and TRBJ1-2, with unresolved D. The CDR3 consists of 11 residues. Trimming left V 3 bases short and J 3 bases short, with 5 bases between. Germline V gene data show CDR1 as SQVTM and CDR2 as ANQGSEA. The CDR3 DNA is TGCAGCGTTGATCCAGACTATGGCTACACCTTC. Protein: CSVDPDYGYTF.

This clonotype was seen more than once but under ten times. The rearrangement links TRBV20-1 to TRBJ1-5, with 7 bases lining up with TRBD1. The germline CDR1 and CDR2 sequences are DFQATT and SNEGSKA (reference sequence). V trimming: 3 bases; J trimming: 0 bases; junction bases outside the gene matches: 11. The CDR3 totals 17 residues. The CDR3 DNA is TGCAGTGCTAGCCGGGACAGTGGAACTTCTAGCAATCAGCCCCAGCATTTT. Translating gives CSASRDSGTSSNQPQHF.

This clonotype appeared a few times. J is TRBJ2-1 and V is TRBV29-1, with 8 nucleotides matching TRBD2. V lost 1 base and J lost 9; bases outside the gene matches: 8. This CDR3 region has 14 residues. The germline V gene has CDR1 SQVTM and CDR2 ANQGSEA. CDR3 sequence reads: CSVEVGSGRREQFF. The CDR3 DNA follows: TGCAGCGTTGAAGTTGGAAGCGGGAGACGTGAGCAGTTCTTC.